Below, 5 T cell receptor beta chains from the same sample are listed, as sequenced in a study of blood T cell repertoires in COVID-19 (dated by TCRdb to about 2020). Library creation used the immunoSEQ multiplex PCR assay. Imported from immuneACCESS, the table was reduced by TCRdb to in-frame sequences with V and J called. These copies leave out some clones; in studies compared against another copy, an unresolved V gene accounts for under half, and the cause of the remainder is not known. The sample table lists a few hundred thousand clones, over 75% of them with a count of one. The biggest ten clones account for around 9.6% of the sample. The sample was peripheral blood. These receptors originate from a woman aged 65 to 85 with COVID-19, enrolled during active disease.

The rearrangement links TRBV9 to TRBJ2-3; the match to TRBD2 covers 14 bases. V lost 4 bases, J lost 5 bases, and 12 bases stayed unmatched. Germline V gives CDR1 SGDLS, CDR2 YYNGEE. This CDR3 region has 18 residues. The CDR3 coding sequence is TGTGCCAGCAGCAACCTCGGGACTAGCGGGAGACGGGGAGATACGCAGTATTTT. The encoded protein is CASSNLGTSGRRGDTQYF.

The CDR3 protein is CASSLGSGQNSPLHF. CDR3 DNA: TGTGCCAGCAGCTTAGGGAGCGGCCAAAATTCACCCCTCCACTTT. This sequence joins TRBV7-2 and TRBJ1-6; D remains unclear. Trimming took off 1 base at V and 7 bases at J, with 11 bases between the two ends. CDR1 and CDR2 from the germline V gene are SGHTA and FQGNSA. The CDR3 length is 15 residues.

J is TRBJ1-6 and V is TRBV4-2, with unresolved D. Trimming shortened V by 0 bases and J by 10 bases, and 16 bases separated the two germline ends. Looked up from germline, CDR1 is LGHNA and CDR2 is YNFKEQ. This CDR3 comprises 16 residues. The CDR3 DNA follows: TGTGCCAGCAGCCAAGATTTTGGCCAGGCACGCTCACCCCTCCACTTT. Translated, it gives CASSQDFGQARSPLHF.

The rearrangement links TRBV19 to TRBJ1-2, with no clear D. The CDR3 runs 12 residues. The ends were cut back, 3 bases at V and 2 bases at J, with 4 bases in the middle. Germline V gene lookup returns CDR1 LNHDA and CDR2 SQIVND (reference sequence). The CDR3 spells CASSIQNYGYTF. CDR3 in DNA: TGTGCCAGTAGTATTCAGAACTATGGCTACACCTTC.

The gene calls are TRBV2 and TRBJ1-5, with 7 bases that match TRBD1. The CDR3 extends over 16 amino acids. Per germline, CDR1 SNHLY and CDR2 FYNNEI. Unmatched junction bases numbered 4, after V lost 2 bases and J lost 0 bases. The CDR3 is CASSELRTGSNQPQHF. The CDR3, as DNA: TGTGCCAGCAGTGAATTAAGGACAGGTAGCAATCAGCCCCAGCATTTT.